Below, 4 T cell receptor beta chains from the same sample are listed, as sequenced in a study of CD8 T cells in Susac syndrome. RNA, at 0.5 to 1 ug, was reverse transcribed with random hexamers. TCRdb reprocessed the immunoSEQ multiplex PCR reads via MiXCR and lists one record per CDR3 protein. This table holds 130,000 or so distinct CDR3 sequences, roughly 94% found once. The sample taken for sequencing was CD8+ T cells from PBMCs. The receptors were gathered from a human donor with Susac syndrome.

The chain joins TRBV13 to TRBJ2-3; a possible D gene is TRBD2 (5 bases). Trimming left V 4 bases short and J 2 bases short, with 10 bases between. The germline CDR1 and CDR2 sequences are PRHDT and FYEKMQ (reference sequence). The CDR3 length is 14 residues. The CDR3 sequence: CASSSEAVTDTQYF. DNA for the CDR3: TGTGCCAGCAGCTCGGAGGCGGTCACAGATACGCAGTATTTT.

The chain is built from TRBV2 and TRBJ1-1; TRBD1 is a possible D gene (5 bases). V gave up 7 bases and J gave up 5 bases, with 11 bases separating them. The CDR3 is made up of 12 amino acids. Germline V gene data show CDR1 as SNHLY and CDR2 as FYNNEI. The CDR3: CASTGTGTEAFF. In DNA, the CDR3 is TGTGCCAGCACAGGGACGGGGACTGAAGCTTTCTTT. The variable domain in full, with the rest retrieved from reference TRBV2 and TRBJ1-1, is EPEVTQTPSHQVTQMGQEVILRCVPISNHLYFYWYRQILGQKVEFLVSFYNNEISEKSEIFDDQFSVERPDGSNFTLKIRSTKLEDSAMYFCASTGTGTEAFFGQGTRLTVV.

This clonotype was seen once. The chain couples TRBV6-5 to TRBJ1-5; no firm D call. CDR3 length: 15 amino acids. V shed 6 bases and J shed 2 bases, with 14 bases lying between them. Germline V gene sequence: CDR1 MNHEY, CDR2 SVGAGI. This CDR3 reads CASSPSGSGNQPQHF. In DNA, the CDR3 is TGTGCCAGCAGCCCCAGTGGATCTGGCAATCAGCCCCAGCATTTT.

V and J are TRBV14 and TRBJ2-5; 8 bases line up with TRBD2. The V gene end was trimmed by 4 bases and the J gene end by 2 bases; junction bases not matched to a gene: 3. The CDR3 has 14 amino acids. Germline V CDR1 and CDR2: SGHDN, FVKESK. In nucleotides, the CDR3 is TGTGCCAGCAGCCGTCAGCGGGGGCAAGAGACCCAGTACTTC. As protein: CASSRQRGQETQYF.